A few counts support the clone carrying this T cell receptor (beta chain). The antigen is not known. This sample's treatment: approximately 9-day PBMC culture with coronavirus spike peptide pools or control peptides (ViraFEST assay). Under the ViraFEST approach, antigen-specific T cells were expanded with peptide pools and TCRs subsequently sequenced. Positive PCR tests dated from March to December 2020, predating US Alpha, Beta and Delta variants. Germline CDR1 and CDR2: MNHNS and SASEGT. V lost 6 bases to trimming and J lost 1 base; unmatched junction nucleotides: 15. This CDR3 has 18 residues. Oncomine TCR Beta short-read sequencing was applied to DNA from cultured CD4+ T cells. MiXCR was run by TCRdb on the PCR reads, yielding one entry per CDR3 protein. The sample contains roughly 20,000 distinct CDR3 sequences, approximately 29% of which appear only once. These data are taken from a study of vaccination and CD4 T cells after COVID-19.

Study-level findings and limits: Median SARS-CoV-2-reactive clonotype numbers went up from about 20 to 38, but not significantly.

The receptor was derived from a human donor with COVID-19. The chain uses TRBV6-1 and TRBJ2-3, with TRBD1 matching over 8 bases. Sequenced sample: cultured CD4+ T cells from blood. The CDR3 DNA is TGTGCCAGCAGCCCCCTGGGGGCACAGGGGGTCCGCACAGATACGCAGTATTTT. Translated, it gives CASSPLGAQGVRTDTQYF.